These 22 T cell receptor beta chains originate from one sample sequenced in a study of T cells in localized non-small cell lung cancer. Data came from immunoSEQ multiplex PCR; TCRdb stores just in-frame clones and leaves some out. Of roughly 71,000 clones in the sample, approximately 87% are singletons; the top ten hold 21%. The specimen comprised peripheral blood, sampled before any cancer treatment. All receptors come from a male donor aged 60 or over with stage III squamous cell lung carcinoma.

The chain combines TRBV11-2 with TRBJ2-2, with D possibly TRBD1 on 5 matching bases. The V gene lost 5 bases and the J gene lost 5 bases, with 15 bases spanning the gap. From germline, CDR1 is SGHAT and CDR2 FQNNGV. The CDR3 totals 15 residues. The CDR3 sequence is CASSRGQVGTGELFF. In DNA, the CDR3 is TGTGCCAGCAGCCGCGGACAAGTCGGAACCGGGGAGCTGTTTTTT.

The rearrangement links TRBV28 to TRBJ1-3, with 7 positions matching TRBD1. The CDR3 consists of 16 residues. Germline CDR1 and CDR2: MDHEN and SYDVKM. V lost 2 bases, J lost 0 bases, and 4 bases stayed unmatched. DNA for the CDR3: TGTGCCAGCAGTTTAATGGGACAGTTCTCTGGAAACACCATATATTTT. Translating it yields CASSLMGQFSGNTIYF.

The V and J genes are TRBV12-5 and TRBJ2-2; 7 bases agree with TRBD1. Germline V gene sequence: CDR1 LGHNT, CDR2 FRNRAP. V was pared by 1 base and J by 6 bases, with 5 bases of the junction left unmatched. CDR3 length: 15 residues. The CDR3 spells CASGLAPTGPGELFF. In DNA form, the CDR3 reads TGTGCTAGTGGTTTGGCTCCGACAGGGCCCGGGGAGCTGTTTTTT.

The chain uses TRBV6-1 and TRBJ2-2; D might be TRBD1 (6 bases). V was shortened by 5 bases and J by 3 bases, with 10 bases between the two germline ends. Germline V gene sequence: CDR1 MNHNS, CDR2 SASEGT. The CDR3 covers 14 residues. The CDR3 sequence is CASSIGGYTGELFF. The DNA for the CDR3 is TGTGCCAGCAGTATAGGGGGATACACCGGGGAGCTGTTTTTT.

This clone was counted a single time. As DNA, the CDR3 is TGTGCCAGCTCACCATTAATGACAGGGGGTTGGAACACTGAAGCTTTCTTT. Amino acids: CASSPLMTGGWNTEAFF. The chain combines TRBV18 with TRBJ1-1; 9 bases are a match to TRBD1. This CDR3 is built from 17 residues. Trimming at V came to 2 bases and at J to 1 base, leaving 8 bases not matched to a gene. Germline CDR1 and CDR2: KGHSH and LQKENI.

J is TRBJ2-4 and V is TRBV14; TRBD2 matches at 10 bases. Unmatched junction bases numbered 9, after V lost 4 bases and J lost 9 bases. CDR1 and CDR2 from the germline V gene are SGHDN and FVKESK. The CDR3 loop spans 15 amino acids. Here the CDR3 DNA reads TGTGCCAGCAGCCGCTCGGGACTAGCGACGTCCATTCAGTACTTC. It codes for CASSRSGLATSIQYF.

This clone was counted between two and nine times. The rearrangement uses TRBV6-6 and TRBJ2-1; D may be TRBD1 (6 bases). The CDR3 is 13 residues long. Looked up from germline, CDR1 is MNHNY and CDR2 is SVGAGI (reference sequence). V lost 0 bases, J lost 8 bases, and 8 bases lay in between. CDR3 sequence reads: CASSYSGAHEQFF. The DNA for the CDR3 is TGTGCCAGCAGTTACTCGGGGGCCCATGAGCAGTTCTTC.

The V call is TRBV12-5, the J call TRBJ2-3; tentatively, D is TRBD2 (6 bases). With 7 bases removed from V and 6 bases from J, the gap between germline ends came to 20 bases. This CDR3 comprises 15 residues. In germline, CDR1 is LGHNT, CDR2 FRNRAP. CDR3 coding DNA: TGTGCTAGTGCTCCCATCGGCGGGGAGTTGGATACGCAGTATTTT. Its translation: CASAPIGGELDTQYF.

This chain links TRBV10-3 with TRBJ2-7; 10 bases agree with TRBD2. Germline-derived CDR1 and CDR2 are ENHRY and SYGVKD. The junction had 3 bases not matched to a gene; V was cut back by 9 bases and J by 4 bases. CDR3 length equals 12 residues. This CDR3 is CAIGLAEYEQYF. CDR3 nucleotides: TGTGCCATAGGACTAGCGGAGTACGAGCAGTACTTC.

This clone occurred a few times. The chain employs TRBV7-8 and TRBJ1-6; D remains ambiguous. The V gene's germline CDR1 is SGHVS and CDR2 FQNEAQ. The CDR3 length is 13 residues. V lost 1 base, J lost 8 bases, and 6 bases lay in between. Here the CDR3 reads CASSLGGDSPLHF. CDR3 coding DNA: TGTGCCAGCAGCTTAGGGGGAGATTCACCCCTCCACTTT. Full variable domain (remainder filled in from reference TRBV7-8 and TRBJ1-6): GAGVSQSPRYKVAKRGQDVALRCDPISGHVSLFWYQQALGQGPEFLTYFQNEAQLDKSGLPSDRFFAERPEGSVSTLKIQRTQQEDSAVYLCASSLGGDSPLHFGNGTRLTVT.

V is TRBV18 and J is TRBJ1-5; the match to TRBD1 covers 9 bases. The CDR3 extends over 16 amino acids. V was clipped by 6 bases and J by 6 bases; unmatched bases: 12. Germline V gene lookup returns CDR1 KGHSH and CDR2 LQKENI. The CDR3 spells CASSQTGTGIGQPQHF. The CDR3 region has the DNA TGTGCCAGCTCCCAAACCGGGACAGGGATAGGTCAGCCCCAGCATTTT.

This clone has just one count. The rearrangement links TRBV21-1 to TRBJ1-5; TRBD1 reflects the table's D call only, with no check against the DNA. TRBV21-1 is marked as a pseudogene. The CDR3 has 13 amino acids. The CDR3 region is CASRTGGNQPQHF. CDR3 DNA sequence: TGTGCCAGCAGGACAGGGGGCAATCAGCCCCAGCATTTT.

Only a few counts were recorded for this clone. V usage is TRBV6-1 and J usage is TRBJ1-5; a weak D match, TRBD1 (6 bases). Germline V gene data show CDR1 as MNHNS and CDR2 as SASEGT. The CDR3 has 15 amino acids. Between the trimmed V and J ends, which lost 7 bases and 3 bases, there was a span of 16 bases. In nucleotides, the CDR3 is TGTGCCAGCAAAGGACCGGGACACACCAATCAGCCCCAGCATTTT. Its translation is CASKGPGHTNQPQHF.

The chain recombines TRBV4-2 with TRBJ2-3; 7 bases map to TRBD2. The junction had 12 bases not matched to a gene; V was cut back by 4 bases and J by 5 bases. Germline V gene lookup returns CDR1 LGHNA and CDR2 YNFKEQ. The CDR3 spans 16 residues. The CDR3 nucleotides are TGTGCCAGCAGCCCAAGACTAGCCGGACTTAGAGATACGCAGTATTTT. It is translated as CASSPRLAGLRDTQYF.

The CDR3 region is CASSLDASGRNYGYTF. The CDR3 coding sequence is TGCGCCAGCAGCTTGGATGCGTCGGGAAGAAACTATGGCTACACCTTC. The V and J genes are TRBV5-1 and TRBJ1-2; D call uncertain. CDR3 length equals 16 residues. V shed 0 bases and J shed 2 bases, with 14 bases lying between them. Per the germline V gene, CDR1 is SGHRS and CDR2 is YFSETQ.

The chain combines TRBV9 with TRBJ2-2, with a weak D call TRBD1 (6 bases). CDR1 is SGDLS, CDR2 YYNGEE, per germline. V lost 3 bases and J 2 bases, leaving 17 bases between the germline ends. The CDR3 loop spans 17 amino acids. This CDR3 is CASSERDGTLNTGELFF. The CDR3, as DNA: TGTGCCAGCAGCGAGAGGGACGGGACACTAAACACCGGGGAGCTGTTTTTT.

This chain uses TRBV10-2 with TRBJ2-6, with TRBD2 as a possible D gene (7 bases). The CDR3 runs 17 residues. Germline V CDR1 and CDR2: WSHSY, SAAADI. V lost 6 bases, J lost 4 bases, and 19 bases lay in between. The CDR3 bases are TGCGCCAGCAGGGGGGGGCTCGGGGCGTCCGGGGCCAACGTCCTGACTTTC. Amino acid sequence: CASRGGLGASGANVLTF.

The rearrangement uses TRBV16 and TRBJ1-2; possibly TRBD1 for D (6 bases). Germline V gene lookup returns CDR1 KGHSY and CDR2 FQNENV. Deletions cut 4 bases from V and 6 bases from J, with 18 bases between. The CDR3 sequence is 15 residues long. The CDR3 reads CASSPDGGAIDGYTF. CDR3 in DNA: TGTGCCAGCAGCCCCGATGGGGGGGCGATCGATGGCTACACCTTC.

The chain joins TRBV6-5 to TRBJ2-2, with a tentative D call TRBD1 (5 bases). CDR3 length: 13 amino acids. Germline CDR1 MNHEY, CDR2 SVGAGI. Trimming pared 6 bases from V and 1 base from J, leaving 6 bases between. CDR3 region: CASRQGNTGELFF. CDR3 bases: TGTGCCAGCAGGCAGGGGAACACCGGGGAGCTGTTTTTT.

V is TRBV27 and J is TRBJ1-1; unclear D gene. The V and J ends lost 0 bases and 1 base respectively, with 6 bases between them. The germline V gene encodes CDR1 MNHEY and CDR2 SMNVEV (reference sequence). The CDR3 is 14 amino acids. The CDR3 sequence: CASSLSASNTEAFF. The CDR3, as DNA: TGTGCCAGCAGTTTATCGGCATCGAACACTGAAGCTTTCTTT.

The chain joins TRBV5-1 to TRBJ1-2; 9 bases agree with TRBD1. V shed 3 bases, J shed 3 bases, and the junction held 9 bases outside the gene matches. Germline V CDR1 and CDR2: SGHRS, YFSETQ. The CDR3 is made up of 16 amino acids. This CDR3 reads CASSSRTGAGDYGYTF. CDR3 nucleotide sequence: TGCGCCAGCAGCTCAAGGACAGGGGCTGGTGACTATGGCTACACCTTC.

This rearrangement joins TRBV19 to TRBJ1-5, with 7 bases aligning to TRBD1. In germline, CDR1 is LNHDA, CDR2 SQIVND (reference sequence). This CDR3 region has 14 residues. After removal of 7 bases from V and 3 bases from J, the junction contained 6 bases not matched to a gene. This CDR3 is CASTTGTVNQPQHF. CDR3 bases: TGTGCCAGTACCACCGGGACAGTCAATCAGCCCCAGCATTTT. The variable domain in full, with the rest retrieved from reference TRBV19 and TRBJ1-5, is DGGITQSPKYLFRKEGQNVTLSCEQNLNHDAMYWYRQDPGQGLRLIYYSQIVNDFQKGDIAEGYSVSREKKESFPLTVTSAQKNPTAFYLCASTTGTVNQPQHFGDGTRLSIL.